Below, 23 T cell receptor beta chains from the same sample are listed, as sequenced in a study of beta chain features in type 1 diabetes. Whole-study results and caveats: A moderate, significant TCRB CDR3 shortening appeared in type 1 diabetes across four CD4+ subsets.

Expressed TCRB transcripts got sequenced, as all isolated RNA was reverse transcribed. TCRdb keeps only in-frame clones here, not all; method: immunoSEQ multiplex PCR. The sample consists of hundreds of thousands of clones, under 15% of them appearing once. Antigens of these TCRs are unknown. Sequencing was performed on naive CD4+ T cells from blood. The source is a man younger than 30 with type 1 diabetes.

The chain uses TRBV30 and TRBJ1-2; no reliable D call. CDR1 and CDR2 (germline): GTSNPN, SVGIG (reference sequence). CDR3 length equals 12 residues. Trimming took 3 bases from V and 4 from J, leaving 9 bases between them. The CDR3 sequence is CAWSHSSYGYTF. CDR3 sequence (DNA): TGTGCCTGGAGCCACAGTTCCTATGGCTACACCTTC.

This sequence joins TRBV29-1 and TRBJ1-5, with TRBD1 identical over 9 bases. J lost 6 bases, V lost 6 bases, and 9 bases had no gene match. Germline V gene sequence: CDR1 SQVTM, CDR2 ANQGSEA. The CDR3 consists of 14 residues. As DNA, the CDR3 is TGCAGCGTAACCGGGACAGGGATAGGTCAGCCCCAGCATTTT. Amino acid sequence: CSVTGTGIGQPQHF.

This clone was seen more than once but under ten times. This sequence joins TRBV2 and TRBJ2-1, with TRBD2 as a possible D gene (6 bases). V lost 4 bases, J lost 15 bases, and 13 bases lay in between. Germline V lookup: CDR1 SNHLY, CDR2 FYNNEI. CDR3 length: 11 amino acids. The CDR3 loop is CASSVEGRAFF. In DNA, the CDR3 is TGTGCCAGCAGTGTGGAGGGTCGAGCGTTCTTC.

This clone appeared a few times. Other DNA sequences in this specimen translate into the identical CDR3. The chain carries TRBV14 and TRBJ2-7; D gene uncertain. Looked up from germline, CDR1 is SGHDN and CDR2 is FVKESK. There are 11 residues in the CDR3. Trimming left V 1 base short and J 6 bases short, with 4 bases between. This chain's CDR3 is CASSQASEQYF. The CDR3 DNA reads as TGTGCCAGCAGCCAAGCGTCCGAGCAGTACTTC.

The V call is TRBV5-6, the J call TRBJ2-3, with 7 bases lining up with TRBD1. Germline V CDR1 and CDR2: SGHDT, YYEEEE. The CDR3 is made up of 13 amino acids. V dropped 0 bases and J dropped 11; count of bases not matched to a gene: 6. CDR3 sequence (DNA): TGTGCCAGCAGCTTGGGTCCGGGACAGCTGCAGTATTTT. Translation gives CASSLGPGQLQYF.

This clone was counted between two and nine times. Here the CDR3 reads CSVGGTLETQYF. The CDR3 coding sequence is TGCAGCGTTGGAGGGACATTAGAGACCCAGTACTTC. V usage is TRBV29-1 and J usage is TRBJ2-5; TRBD1 might be the D (6 bases). The CDR3 covers 12 residues. Between the trimmed V and J ends, which lost 4 bases and 4 bases, there was a span of 10 bases. Germline V gene sequence: CDR1 SQVTM, CDR2 ANQGSEA.

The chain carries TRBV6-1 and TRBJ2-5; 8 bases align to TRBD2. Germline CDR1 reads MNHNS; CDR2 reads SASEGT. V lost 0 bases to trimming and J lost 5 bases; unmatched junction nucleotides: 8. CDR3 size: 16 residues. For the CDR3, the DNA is TGTGCCAGCAGTGAAGCGAGCGGGGGCGCGGGTGAGACCCAGTACTTC. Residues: CASSEASGGAGETQYF.

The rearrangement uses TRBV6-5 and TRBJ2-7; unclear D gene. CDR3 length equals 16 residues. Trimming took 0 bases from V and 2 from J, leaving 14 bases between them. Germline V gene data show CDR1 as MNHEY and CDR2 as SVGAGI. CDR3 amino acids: CASSYSSPVETYEQYF. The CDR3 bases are TGTGCCAGCAGTTACTCGTCACCTGTGGAGACCTACGAGCAGTACTTC.

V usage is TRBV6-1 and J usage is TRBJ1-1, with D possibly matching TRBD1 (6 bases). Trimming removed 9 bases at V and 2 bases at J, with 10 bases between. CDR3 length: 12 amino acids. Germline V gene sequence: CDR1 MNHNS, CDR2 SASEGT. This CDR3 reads CASEDRNTEAFF. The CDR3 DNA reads TGTGCCAGTGAGGACAGAAACACTGAAGCTTTCTTT.

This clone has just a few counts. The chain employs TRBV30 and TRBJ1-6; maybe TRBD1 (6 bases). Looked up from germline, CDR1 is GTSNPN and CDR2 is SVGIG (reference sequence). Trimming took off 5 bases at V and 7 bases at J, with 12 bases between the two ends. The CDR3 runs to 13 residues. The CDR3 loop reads CAWGRGGNSPLHF. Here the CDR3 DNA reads TGTGCCTGGGGCAGGGGAGGCAATTCACCCCTCCACTTT.

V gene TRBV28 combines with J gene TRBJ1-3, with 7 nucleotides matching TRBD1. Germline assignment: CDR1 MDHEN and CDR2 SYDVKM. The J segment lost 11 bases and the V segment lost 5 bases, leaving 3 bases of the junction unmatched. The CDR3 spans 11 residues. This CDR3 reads CASSQGVAIYF. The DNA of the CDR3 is TGTGCCAGCAGTCAGGGGGTCGCCATATATTTT.

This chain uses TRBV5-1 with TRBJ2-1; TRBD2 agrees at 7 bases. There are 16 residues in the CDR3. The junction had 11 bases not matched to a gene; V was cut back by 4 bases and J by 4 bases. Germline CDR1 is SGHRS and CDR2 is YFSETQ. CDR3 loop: CASSLTTGTKYNEQFF. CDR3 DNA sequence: TGCGCCAGCAGCCTAACTACCGGGACTAAATACAATGAGCAGTTCTTC.

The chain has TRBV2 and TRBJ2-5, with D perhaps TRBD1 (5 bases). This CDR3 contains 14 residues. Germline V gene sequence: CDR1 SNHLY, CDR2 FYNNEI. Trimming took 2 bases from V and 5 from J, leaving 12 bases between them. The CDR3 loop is CASSELTVGETQYF. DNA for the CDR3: TGTGCCAGCAGTGAACTGACAGTTGGGGAGACCCAGTACTTC.

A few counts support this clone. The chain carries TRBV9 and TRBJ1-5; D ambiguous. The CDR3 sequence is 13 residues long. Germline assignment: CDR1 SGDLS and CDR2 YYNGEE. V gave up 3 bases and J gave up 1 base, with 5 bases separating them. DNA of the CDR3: TGTGCCAGCAGCGCCGCAAGCAATCAGCCCCAGCATTTT. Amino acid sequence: CASSAASNQPQHF.

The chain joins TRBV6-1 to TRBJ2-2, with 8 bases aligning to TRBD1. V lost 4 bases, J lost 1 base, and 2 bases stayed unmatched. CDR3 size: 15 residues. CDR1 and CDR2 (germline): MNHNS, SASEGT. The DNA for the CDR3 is TGTGCCAGCAGTGGGGGGACAGGGAACACCGGGGAGCTGTTTTTT. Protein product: CASSGGTGNTGELFF.

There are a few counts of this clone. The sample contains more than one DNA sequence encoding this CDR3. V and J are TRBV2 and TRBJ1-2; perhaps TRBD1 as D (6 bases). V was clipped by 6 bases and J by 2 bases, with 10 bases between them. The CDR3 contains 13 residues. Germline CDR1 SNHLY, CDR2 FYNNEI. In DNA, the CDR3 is TGTGCCAGCAGGACGACAGGAAACTATGGCTACACCTTC. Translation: CASRTTGNYGYTF.

CDR3 sequence reads: CASSSATGKVGTIYF. CDR3 nucleotides: TGTGCCAGCAGCTCGGCGACAGGGAAGGTCGGCACCATATATTTT. The rearrangement joins TRBV7-9 to TRBJ1-3; 7 nucleotides agree with TRBD1. Trimming removed 4 bases from V and 9 bases from J; junction bases left unmatched: 12. The CDR3 is 15 residues long. Germline V lookup: CDR1 SEHNR, CDR2 FQNEAQ (reference sequence).

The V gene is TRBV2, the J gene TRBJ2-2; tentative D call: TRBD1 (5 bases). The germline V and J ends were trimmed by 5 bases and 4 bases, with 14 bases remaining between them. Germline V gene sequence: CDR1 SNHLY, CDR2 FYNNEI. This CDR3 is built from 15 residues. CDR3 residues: CASSSRVGGTGELFF. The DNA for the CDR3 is TGTGCCAGCAGTTCCAGGGTTGGTGGCACCGGGGAGCTGTTTTTT.

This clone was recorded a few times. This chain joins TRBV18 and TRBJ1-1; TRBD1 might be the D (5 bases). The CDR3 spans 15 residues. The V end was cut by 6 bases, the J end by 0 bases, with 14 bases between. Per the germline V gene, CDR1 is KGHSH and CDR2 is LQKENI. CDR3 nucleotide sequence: TGTGCCAGCTCGAAGGACTCAGGGCTGAACACTGAAGCTTTCTTT. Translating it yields CASSKDSGLNTEAFF.

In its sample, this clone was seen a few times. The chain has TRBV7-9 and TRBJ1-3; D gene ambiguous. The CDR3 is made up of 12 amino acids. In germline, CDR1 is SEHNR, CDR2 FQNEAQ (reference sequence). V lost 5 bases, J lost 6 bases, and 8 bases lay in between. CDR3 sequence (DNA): TGTGCCAGCAGCCAGGTGGAAAACACCATATATTTT. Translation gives CASSQVENTIYF.

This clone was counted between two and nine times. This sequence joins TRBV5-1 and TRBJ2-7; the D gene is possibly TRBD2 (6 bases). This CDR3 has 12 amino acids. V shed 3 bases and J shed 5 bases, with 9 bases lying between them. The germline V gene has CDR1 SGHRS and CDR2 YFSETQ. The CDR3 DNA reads TGCGCCAGCAGCTCGGGACTCCACGAGCAGTACTTC. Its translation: CASSSGLHEQYF.

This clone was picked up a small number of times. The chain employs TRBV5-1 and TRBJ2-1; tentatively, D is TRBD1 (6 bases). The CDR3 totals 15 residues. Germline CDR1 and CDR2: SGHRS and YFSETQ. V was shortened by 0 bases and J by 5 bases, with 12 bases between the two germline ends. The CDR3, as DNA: TGCGCCAGCAGCTTGGCGGCAGGGGTAAACAATGAGCAGTTCTTC. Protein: CASSLAAGVNNEQFF.

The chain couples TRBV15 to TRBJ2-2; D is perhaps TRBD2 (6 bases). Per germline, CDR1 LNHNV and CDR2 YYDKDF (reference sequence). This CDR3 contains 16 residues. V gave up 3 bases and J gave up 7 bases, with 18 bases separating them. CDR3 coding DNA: TGTGCCACCAGCAGGGCCGTGGCAGGGCGGGGCGGGGAGCTGTTTTTT. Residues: CATSRAVAGRGGELFF. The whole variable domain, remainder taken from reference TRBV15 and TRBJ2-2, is DAMVIQNPRYQVTQFGKPVTLSCSQTLNHNVMYWYQQKSSQAPKLLFHYYDKDFNNEADTPDNFQSRRPNTSFCFLDIRSPGLGDTAMYLCATSRAVAGRGGELFFGEGSRLTVL.